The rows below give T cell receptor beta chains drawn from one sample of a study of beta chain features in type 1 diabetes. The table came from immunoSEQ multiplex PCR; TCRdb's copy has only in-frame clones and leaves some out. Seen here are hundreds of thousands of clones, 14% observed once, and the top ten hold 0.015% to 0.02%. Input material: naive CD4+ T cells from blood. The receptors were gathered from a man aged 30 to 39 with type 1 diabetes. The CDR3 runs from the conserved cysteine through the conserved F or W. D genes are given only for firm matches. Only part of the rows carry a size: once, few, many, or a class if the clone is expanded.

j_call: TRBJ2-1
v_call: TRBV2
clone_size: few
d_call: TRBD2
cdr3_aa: CASRAGTSGRNEQFF
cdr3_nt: TGTGCCAGCAGAGCTGGGACTAGCGGGAGGAATGAGCAGTTCTTC

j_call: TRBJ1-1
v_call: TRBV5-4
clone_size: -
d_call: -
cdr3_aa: CASSLQGPVTEAFF
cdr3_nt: TGTGCCAGCAGCTTGCAGGGGCCGGTCACTGAAGCTTTCTTT

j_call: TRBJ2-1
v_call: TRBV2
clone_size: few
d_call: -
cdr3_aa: CASSEESGKVDNEQFF
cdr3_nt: TGTGCCAGCAGTGAAGAGTCAGGGAAGGTGGACAATGAGCAGTTCTTC

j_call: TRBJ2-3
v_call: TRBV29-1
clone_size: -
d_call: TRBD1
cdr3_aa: CSVRKGQSTDTQYF
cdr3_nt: TGCAGCGTCCGAAAGGGACAGTCCACAGATACGCAGTATTTT

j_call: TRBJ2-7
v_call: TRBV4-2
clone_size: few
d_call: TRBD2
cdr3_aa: CASSQTLPSGSSYEQYF
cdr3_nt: TGTGCCAGCAGCCAGACCCTTCCTAGCGGGAGCTCCTACGAGCAGTACTTC

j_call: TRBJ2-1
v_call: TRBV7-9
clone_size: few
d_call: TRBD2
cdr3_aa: CASSLGLAVDEQFF
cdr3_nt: TGTGCCAGCAGCTTGGGACTAGCTGTCGATGAGCAGTTCTTC

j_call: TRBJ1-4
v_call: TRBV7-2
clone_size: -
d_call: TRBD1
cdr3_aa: CASSPGQPTNEKLFF
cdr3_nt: TGTGCCAGCAGCCCGGGACAGCCAACTAATGAAAAACTGTTTTTT

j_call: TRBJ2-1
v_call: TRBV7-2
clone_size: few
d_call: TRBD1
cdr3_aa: CASSSAAGTVANEQFF
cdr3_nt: TGTGCCAGCAGCTCCGCCGCCGGGACAGTCGCTAATGAGCAGTTCTTC

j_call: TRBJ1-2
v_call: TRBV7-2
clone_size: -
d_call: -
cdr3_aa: CASSPSRRQGRGGYTF
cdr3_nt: TGTGCCAGCAGCCCTAGTAGACGGCAGGGCCGTGGTGGCTACACCTTC

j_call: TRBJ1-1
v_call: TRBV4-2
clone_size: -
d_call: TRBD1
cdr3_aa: CASSQVETGTYTEAFF
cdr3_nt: TGTGCCAGCAGCCAAGTGGAGACAGGGACGTACACTGAAGCTTTCTTT

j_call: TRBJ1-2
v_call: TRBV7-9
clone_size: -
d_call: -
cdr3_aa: CASSSGQHYGYTF
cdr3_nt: TGTGCCAGCAGCTCCGGACAGCACTATGGCTACACCTTC

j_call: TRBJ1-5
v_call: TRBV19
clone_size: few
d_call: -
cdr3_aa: CASTRGNQPQHF
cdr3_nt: TGTGCCAGTACCAGGGGCAATCAGCCCCAGCATTTT

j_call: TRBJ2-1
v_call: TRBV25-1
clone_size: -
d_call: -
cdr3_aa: CASSREAHNEQFF
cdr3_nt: TGTGCCAGCAGTCGAGAGGCCCACAATGAGCAGTTCTTC

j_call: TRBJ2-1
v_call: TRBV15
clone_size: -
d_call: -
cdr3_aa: CATSKWGTLNEQFF
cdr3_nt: TGTGCCACCAGCAAATGGGGGACACTCAATGAGCAGTTCTTC

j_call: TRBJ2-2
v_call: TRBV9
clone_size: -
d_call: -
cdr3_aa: CASSVARNTGELFF
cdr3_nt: TGTGCCAGCAGCGTAGCTCGGAACACCGGGGAGCTGTTTTTT